This section outlines one T cell receptor (beta chain) sequence together with its context. Antigen: not known. Use of 60 Vbeta and 13 Jbeta primers characterized the PCR. Clones were read by immunoSEQ multiplex PCR, and TCRdb kept only the in-frame ones, dropping some. The repertoire holds 100,000 to 150,000 clones, with 60% to 85% as singletons. V shed 4 bases, J shed 2 bases, and the junction held 10 bases outside the gene matches. There are 16 residues in the CDR3. Germline CDR1 SGHNT, CDR2 YYREEE (reference sequence). The data were obtained in a study of cytomegalovirus exposure and HLA in healthy donors. Study-wide results and caveats: In vitro, a few CMV-associated chains proved specific for CMV antigens. In a later analysis, TCR beta V- and J-gene trimming showed a link to a missense DCLRE1C variant. In a later analysis, at a false discovery rate of 0.05, 16,951 TCR beta sequences matched HLA alleles.

This chain joins TRBV5-4 and TRBJ2-7, with 9 bases identical to TRBD1. The specimen was PBMCs. The clonotype was recovered from a woman aged 40 to 49 in good health and CMV-seronegative. The CDR3 sequence is CASSTDRGESPYEQYF. The CDR3 DNA reads as TGTGCCAGCAGCACGGACAGGGGAGAGTCCCCCTACGAGCAGTACTTC.